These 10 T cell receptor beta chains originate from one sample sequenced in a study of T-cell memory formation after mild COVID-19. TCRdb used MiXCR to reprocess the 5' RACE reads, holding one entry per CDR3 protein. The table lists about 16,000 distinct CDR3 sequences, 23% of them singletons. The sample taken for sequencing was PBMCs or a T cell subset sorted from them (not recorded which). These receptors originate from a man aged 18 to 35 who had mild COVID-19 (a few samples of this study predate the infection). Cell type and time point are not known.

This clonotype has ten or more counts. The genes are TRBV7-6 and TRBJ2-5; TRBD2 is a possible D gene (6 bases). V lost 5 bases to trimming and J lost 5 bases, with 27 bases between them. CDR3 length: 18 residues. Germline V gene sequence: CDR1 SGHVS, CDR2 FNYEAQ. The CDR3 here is CASSRKRLGFKGRETQYF. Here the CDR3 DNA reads TGTGCCAGCAGCCGGAAACGACTAGGTTTTAAAGGGCGTGAGACCCAGTACTTC.

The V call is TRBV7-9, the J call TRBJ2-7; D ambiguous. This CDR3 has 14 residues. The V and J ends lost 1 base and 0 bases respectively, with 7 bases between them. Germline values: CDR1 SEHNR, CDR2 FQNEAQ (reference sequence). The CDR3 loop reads CASSLGIDSYEQYF. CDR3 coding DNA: TGTGCCAGCAGCTTAGGCATAGACTCCTACGAGCAGTACTTC.

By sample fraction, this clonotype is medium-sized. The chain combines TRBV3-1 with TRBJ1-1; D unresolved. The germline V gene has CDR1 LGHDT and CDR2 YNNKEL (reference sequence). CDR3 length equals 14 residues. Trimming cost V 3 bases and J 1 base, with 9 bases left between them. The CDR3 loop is CASSHPAWNTEAFF. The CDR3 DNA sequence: TGTGCCAGCAGCCACCCCGCATGGAACACTGAAGCTTTCTTT. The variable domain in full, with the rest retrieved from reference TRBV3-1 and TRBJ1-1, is DTAVSQTPKYLVTQMGNDKSIKCEQNLGHDTMYWYKQDSKKFLKIMFSYNNKELIINETVPNRFSPKSPDKAHLNLHINSLELGDSAVYFCASSHPAWNTEAFFGQGTRLTVV.

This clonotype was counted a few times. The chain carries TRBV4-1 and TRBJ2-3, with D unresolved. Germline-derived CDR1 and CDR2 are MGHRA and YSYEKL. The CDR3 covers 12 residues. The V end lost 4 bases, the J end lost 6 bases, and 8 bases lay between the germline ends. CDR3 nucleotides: TGCGCCAGCAGCCTCCCCGGGGATACGCAGTATTTT. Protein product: CASSLPGDTQYF.

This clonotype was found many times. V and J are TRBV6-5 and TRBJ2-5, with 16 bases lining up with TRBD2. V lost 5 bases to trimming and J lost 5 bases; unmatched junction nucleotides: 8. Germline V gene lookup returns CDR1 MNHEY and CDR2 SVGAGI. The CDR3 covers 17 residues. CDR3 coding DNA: TGTGCCAGCAGTCCCGGGACTAGCGGGGGGGCCCATGAGACCCAGTACTTC. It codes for CASSPGTSGGAHETQYF.

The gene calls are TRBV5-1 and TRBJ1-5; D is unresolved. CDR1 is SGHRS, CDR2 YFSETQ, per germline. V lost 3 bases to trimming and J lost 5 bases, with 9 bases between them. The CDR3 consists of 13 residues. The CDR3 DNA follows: TGCGCCAGCAGCTCTAGACCTGATCAGCCCCAGCATTTT. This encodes CASSSRPDQPQHF.

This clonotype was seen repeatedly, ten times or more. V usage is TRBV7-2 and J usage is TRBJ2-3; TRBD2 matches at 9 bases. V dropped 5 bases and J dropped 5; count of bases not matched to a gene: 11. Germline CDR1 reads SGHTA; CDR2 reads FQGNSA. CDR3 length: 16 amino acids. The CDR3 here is CASSPPLAGAKDTQYF. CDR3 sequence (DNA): TGTGCCAGCAGCCCGCCGTTAGCGGGGGCCAAAGATACGCAGTATTTT.

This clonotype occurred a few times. The DNA of the CDR3 is TGCGCCAGCAGCGCGGGGGGGGGAACATGGGATACGCAGTATTTT. As protein: CASSAGGGTWDTQYF. The gene calls are TRBV5-1 and TRBJ2-3, with TRBD2 identical over 9 bases. CDR3 length: 15 amino acids. Germline V CDR1 and CDR2: SGHRS, YFSETQ. Germline trimming cut 4 bases from V and 6 bases from J; bases unmatched to any gene: 9.

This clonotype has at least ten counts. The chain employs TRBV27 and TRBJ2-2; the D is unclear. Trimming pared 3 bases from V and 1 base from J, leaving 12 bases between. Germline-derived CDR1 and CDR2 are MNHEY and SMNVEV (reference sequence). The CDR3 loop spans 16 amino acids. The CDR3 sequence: CASSFVRLRNTGELFF. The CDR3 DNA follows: TGTGCCAGCAGTTTTGTCAGGCTTAGGAACACCGGGGAGCTGTTTTTT.

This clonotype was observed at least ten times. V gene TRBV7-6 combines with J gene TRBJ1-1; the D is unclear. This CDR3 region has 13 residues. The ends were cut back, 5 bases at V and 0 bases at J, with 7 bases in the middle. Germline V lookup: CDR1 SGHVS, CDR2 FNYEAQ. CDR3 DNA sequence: TGTGCCAGCAGCGCAAACTTGAACACTGAAGCTTTCTTT. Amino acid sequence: CASSANLNTEAFF.